This passage covers 10 T cell receptor beta chains from one sample sequenced in a study of regulatory T cells in long-lasting Graves disease. Construction of the TCR beta libraries employed iRepertoire HTBI primers in conjunction with Arm-PCR of CDR3 regions. TCRdb independently ran MiXCR on the multiplex PCR reads; one entry per CDR3 protein. The data hold approximately 470,000 distinct CDR3 sequences, with around 21% observed a single time. Time point reported: persistent/refractory GD, antithyroid drugs over 5 years with positive TRAb. The TCR library was made from RNA extracted from PBMCs. The sample here was peripheral blood mononuclear cells (PBMCs), taken when the disease was refractory, from a patient treated with antithyroid drugs. The receptors originated from a female donor with Graves disease.

This sequence joins TRBV18 and TRBJ1-5; no clear D. Germline lookup yields CDR1 KGHSH and CDR2 LQKENI. This CDR3 region has 14 residues. V lost 6 bases to trimming and J lost 4 bases, with 13 bases between them. CDR3: CASSPKERNQPQHF. CDR3 in DNA: TGTGCCAGCTCCCCCAAAGAAAGAAATCAGCCCCAGCATTTT. Based on the CDR3 plus reference TRBV18 and TRBJ1-5, the full variable domain is NAGVMQNPRHLVRRRGQEARLRCSPMKGHSHVYWYRQLPEEGLKFMVYLQKENIIDESGMPKERFSAEFPKEGPSILRIQQVVRGDSAAYFCASSPKERNQPQHFGDGTRLSIL.

This clonotype has ten or more counts. The chain carries TRBV2 and TRBJ2-4; D is unresolved. The germline V gene encodes CDR1 SNHLY and CDR2 FYNNEI. CDR3 size: 16 residues. V was shortened by 1 base and J by 1 base, with 11 bases between the two germline ends. The CDR3 reads CASSEEQILAKNIQYF. The CDR3 coding sequence is TGTGCCAGCAGTGAAGAGCAGATTTTGGCCAAAAACATTCAGTACTTC.

This chain connects TRBV29-1 to TRBJ2-7; perhaps TRBD1 as D (5 bases). The CDR3 runs 11 residues. Germline V gene sequence: CDR1 SQVTM, CDR2 ANQGSEA. The CDR3 coding sequence is TGCATCGTACAGGATTCCTACGAGCAGTACTTC. Its protein product is CIVQDSYEQYF.

This clonotype was observed a few times. Its ends do not fully match the called genes, so a read error is possible. The gene calls are TRBV7-7 and TRBJ2-5; 9 bases line up with TRBD2. This CDR3 is 14 amino acids long. Per germline, CDR1 SSHAT and CDR2 FNYEAQ (reference sequence). Here the CDR3 DNA reads TGTGCTAGCAGCTTAGATGCGGGAGGGGAGACCCAGTACTTC. Translated: CASSLDAGGETQYF.

This clonotype has a count of ten or more. V is TRBV7-2 and J is TRBJ2-5; TRBD2 agrees at 10 bases. The ends lost 4 bases at V and 4 bases at J; junction bases unmatched: 9. Per germline, CDR1 SGHTA and CDR2 FQGNSA. This CDR3 comprises 16 residues. The CDR3 DNA reads as TGTGCCAGCAGCTGGGGCCTAGCGGGAGAAGGAGAGACCCAGTACTTC. Amino acid sequence: CASSWGLAGEGETQYF.

This clonotype appeared a few times. The CDR3 DNA follows: TGTGCCAGCAGTACCGAGGGGACAGAAAGACTAGCGTTGAGGGAGCAGTACTTC. Amino acid sequence: CASSTEGTERLALREQYF. The chain has TRBV3-1 and TRBJ2-7, with D tentatively TRBD2 (8 bases). This CDR3 has 18 residues. The germline V and J ends were trimmed by 6 bases and 7 bases, with 31 bases remaining between them. Germline values: CDR1 LGHDT, CDR2 YNNKEL (reference sequence).

Ten or more counts support this clonotype. CDR3: CASSAPGGSRVGAFF. As DNA, the CDR3 is TGTGCCAGCAGTGCACCCGGGGGTTCGAGGGTGGGAGCTTTCTTT. The J gene is TRBJ1-1, the V gene TRBV6-2 or TRBV6-3, with TRBD1 as a possible D gene (5 bases). The germline V and J ends were trimmed by 5 bases and 10 bases, with 23 bases remaining between them. The CDR3 consists of 15 residues. The germline CDR1 and CDR2 sequences are MNHEY and SVGEGT.

The gene calls are TRBV6-5 and TRBJ1-1; a possible D gene is TRBD1 (6 bases). CDR1 and CDR2 (germline): MNHEY, SVGAGI. The V gene lost 6 bases and the J gene lost 6 bases, with 14 bases spanning the gap. The CDR3 is made up of 13 amino acids. The CDR3 nucleotides read TGTGCCAGCAGCCTAGGGGGTGAATCTGAAGCTTTCTTT. It translates to CASSLGGESEAFF.

This clonotype was seen many times. V is TRBV27 and J is TRBJ1-5; D ambiguous. CDR1 MNHEY and CDR2 SMNVEV come from the germline V gene (reference sequence). This CDR3 comprises 15 residues. Trimming took off 1 base at V and 1 base at J, with 8 bases between the two ends. CDR3 DNA sequence: TGTGCCAGCAGTTTATACCCAGGCAGCAATCAGCCCCAGCATTTT. Its translation is CASSLYPGSNQPQHF.

The rearrangement joins TRBV19 to TRBJ2-2; TRBD2 is a possible D gene (6 bases). The CDR3 sequence is 15 residues long. Trimming left V 1 base short and J 6 bases short, with 12 bases between. The germline gives CDR1 LNHDA, CDR2 SQIVND (reference sequence). CDR3 loop: CASSIVGGTSGELFF. CDR3 nucleotide sequence: TGTGCCAGTAGTATAGTAGGAGGGACGTCCGGGGAGCTGTTTTTT.